The 23 T cell receptor beta chains reported below all come from one sample, sequenced in a study of type 1 regulatory T cells. TCRdb reprocessed the reads via MiXCR and lists one record per CDR3 protein. This sample has some 89,000 distinct CDR3 sequences, with 31% found just once. Material for sequencing was CD4+ T cells, either the whole sample or a sorted fraction (not recorded which). These receptors all stem from a human donor in good health.

This clonotype appeared a few times. The rearrangement joins TRBV7-9 to TRBJ2-5; either TRBD1 or TRBD2 may fit D (5 bases each). The CDR3 covers 14 residues. Germline CDR1 and CDR2: SEHNR and FQNEAQ (reference sequence). Deletions cut 6 bases from V and 1 base from J, with 12 bases between. The CDR3 nucleotides read TGTGCCAGCAGACTGGGGACGGTCCAAGAGACCCAGTACTTC. This codes for CASRLGTVQETQYF. Variable domain in full (rest from reference TRBV7-9 and TRBJ2-5): DTGVSQNPRHKITKRGQNVTFRCDPISEHNRLYWYRQTLGQGPEFLTYFQNEAQLEKSRLLSDRFSAERPKGSFSTLEIQRTEQGDSAMYLCASRLGTVQETQYFGPGTRLLVL.

About this clonotype itself: This may be a read error: a much more frequent sequence differs by one nucleotide. This chain uses TRBV6-5 with TRBJ2-2; 7 bases are a match to TRBD1. V dropped 5 bases and J dropped 4; count of bases not matched to a gene: 4. This CDR3 region has 14 residues. Germline CDR1 reads MNHEY; CDR2 reads SVGAGI. The chain's CDR3 is CASSHAGGTGELFF. CDR3 nucleotide sequence: TGTGCCAGCAGTCACGCAGGGGGCACCGGGGAGCTGTTTTTT.

The gene calls are TRBV7-9 and TRBJ2-1, with a weak D call TRBD1 (5 bases). The V gene's germline CDR1 is SEHNR and CDR2 FQNEAQ (reference sequence). V lost 2 bases, J lost 0 bases, and 32 bases lay in between. CDR3 length equals 23 residues. The CDR3 coding sequence is TGTGCCAGCAGCTTAACCGATCGAGTCTCCGCTCAGGGAAGGTCGAGCTCCTACAATGAGCAGTTCTTC. Its protein product is CASSLTDRVSAQGRSSSYNEQFF.

Concerning this clonotype: One base away lies a much larger clone, so this may be a sequencing read error. This sequence joins TRBV14 and TRBJ2-1; no definite D call. In germline, CDR1 is SGHDN, CDR2 FVKESK. Trimming pared 0 bases from V and 13 bases from J, leaving 13 bases between. This CDR3 has 13 amino acids. In nucleotides, the CDR3 is TGTGCCAGCAGCCAAGATTTTCGGTTTACCCAGTTCTTC. As protein: CASSQDFRFTQFF.

The chain combines TRBV12-3 or TRBV12-4 with TRBJ1-3; no clear D gene. The CDR3 length is 14 residues. V lost 6 bases, J lost 4 bases, and 13 bases lay in between. CDR3 nucleotides: TGTGCCAGCAGAGAAGACGGATCGGGAAACACCATATATTTT. This translates into CASREDGSGNTIYF.

In this sample, this clonotype turned up a few times. The V and J genes are TRBV29-1 and TRBJ2-5; 7 bases align to TRBD2. Germline V lookup: CDR1 SQVTM, CDR2 ANQGSEA. The CDR3 extends over 13 amino acids. Trimming at V came to 4 bases and at J to 4 bases, leaving 6 bases not matched to a gene. The CDR3 bases are TGCAGCGTTGGGTCATGGGGGGGAGAGACCCAGTACTTC. This gives the protein CSVGSWGGETQYF.

The chain has TRBV5-4 and TRBJ1-1; D call uncertain. Germline loops: CDR1 SGHNT, CDR2 YYREEE (reference sequence). Trimming stripped 0 bases from V and 4 bases from J, with 7 bases between. This CDR3 has 13 residues. The CDR3 is CASSLEGSTEAFF. The CDR3 DNA is TGTGCCAGCAGCTTGGAAGGGTCCACTGAAGCTTTCTTT. Full variable domain (missing parts from reference TRBV5-4 and TRBJ1-1): ETGVTQSPTHLIKTRGQQVTLRCSSQSGHNTVSWYQQALGQGPQFIFQYYREEENGRGNFPPRFSGLQFPNYSSELNVNALELDDSALYLCASSLEGSTEAFFGQGTRLTVV.

V and J are TRBV20-1 and TRBJ2-6; 8 nucleotides agree with TRBD2. The CDR3 length is 14 residues. V shed 3 bases and J 2 bases; nucleotides not matched to a gene: 0. Looked up from germline, CDR1 is DFQATT and CDR2 is SNEGSKA (reference sequence). The CDR3 is CSASSGTGANVLTF. The CDR3 coding sequence is TGCAGTGCTAGTAGCGGGACTGGGGCCAACGTCCTGACTTTC.

The chain uses TRBV2 and TRBJ2-6, with no clear D. The V end was cut by 6 bases, the J end by 0 bases, with 3 bases between. CDR1 and CDR2 (germline): SNHLY, FYNNEI. This CDR3 is 13 amino acids long. This CDR3 reads CASRPSGANVLTF. CDR3 coding DNA: TGTGCCAGCAGACCCTCTGGGGCCAACGTCCTGACTTTC.

This clonotype was seen a handful of times. The chain carries TRBV12-3 or TRBV12-4 and TRBJ1-1; D is unresolved. This CDR3 contains 15 residues. Trimming removed 6 bases from V and 4 bases from J, with 18 bases in between. CDR3: CASRPPGSGSTEAFF. The CDR3 bases are TGTGCCAGCAGGCCGCCGGGGTCAGGTAGCACTGAAGCTTTCTTT.

This clonotype showed up just a few times. The chain couples TRBV29-1 to TRBJ2-3, with 10 bases matching TRBD2. V shed 6 bases, J shed 2 bases, and the junction held 8 bases outside the gene matches. The germline V gene has CDR1 SQVTM and CDR2 ANQGSEA. This CDR3 contains 15 residues. The CDR3 DNA sequence: TGCAGCGTGGGGATCCTAGCGGGGGTCACAGATACGCAGTATTTT. This gives the protein CSVGILAGVTDTQYF.

The rearrangement uses TRBV7-2 and TRBJ2-1; 11 nucleotides agree with TRBD1. Germline V lookup: CDR1 SGHTA, CDR2 FQGNSA. This CDR3 region has 15 residues. V shed 5 bases and J 6 bases; nucleotides not matched to a gene: 6. The CDR3 reads CASSTGQGAFNEQFF. In DNA, the CDR3 is TGTGCCAGCAGCACTGGACAGGGGGCGTTCAATGAGCAGTTCTTC. Filled out from reference TRBV7-2 and TRBJ2-1, the complete variable domain reads GAGVSQSPSNKVTEKGKDVELRCDPISGHTALYWYRQSLGQGLEFLIYFQGNSAPDKSGLPSDRFSAERTGGSVSTLTIQRTQQEDSAVYLCASSTGQGAFNEQFFGPGTRLTVL.

V usage is TRBV5-1 and J usage is TRBJ1-5, with 8 nucleotides matching TRBD1. After removal of 4 bases from V and 7 bases from J, the junction contained 4 bases not matched to a gene. Germline CDR1 and CDR2: SGHRS and YFSETQ. CDR3 length: 13 residues. The CDR3 nucleotides read TGCGCCAGCAGCACGGACAGGGAACAGCCCCAGCATTTT. This codes for CASSTDREQPQHF.

In its sample, this clonotype was seen a few times. The chain uses TRBV5-1 and TRBJ2-3; either TRBD1 or TRBD2 may supply D (6 bases each). The germline V gene has CDR1 SGHRS and CDR2 YFSETQ. The V end was cut by 1 base, the J end by 3 bases, with 12 bases between. The CDR3 is made up of 15 amino acids. CDR3 coding DNA: TGCGCCAGCAGCTTGAGGGGGGTGAGGACAGATACGCAGTATTTT. It is translated as CASSLRGVRTDTQYF.

There are a few counts of this clonotype. The J gene is TRBJ2-5, the V gene TRBV6-2 or TRBV6-3; 7 nucleotides agree with TRBD2. Losses at the gene ends were 6 bases for V and 2 bases for J; bases not matched to a gene: 6. Germline loops: CDR1 MNHEY, CDR2 SVGEGT. The CDR3 runs 14 residues. In DNA, the CDR3 is TGTGCCAGCAGAGTGGGACTATCTCAAGAGACCCAGTACTTC. Its translation is CASRVGLSQETQYF.

The CDR3 region has the DNA TGCAGTGCTGTGGCGGAGACTAACTATGGCTACACCTTC. Amino acids: CSAVAETNYGYTF. The V and J genes are TRBV20-1 and TRBJ1-2; no reliable D call. The germline V gene has CDR1 DFQATT and CDR2 SNEGSKA (reference sequence). The CDR3 extends over 13 amino acids. The V and J ends lost 5 bases and 0 bases respectively, with 10 bases between them.

This sequence joins TRBV6-5 and TRBJ2-3; tentative D call: TRBD2 (6 bases). V gave up 6 bases and J gave up 1 base, with 17 bases separating them. The V gene's germline CDR1 is MNHEY and CDR2 SVGAGI. The CDR3 spans 16 residues. Here the CDR3 DNA reads TGTGCCAGCAGCCCCTCAGCGGGCGGGGGCACAGATACGCAGTATTTT. It encodes CASSPSAGGGTDTQYF.

In its sample, this clonotype was seen a few times. The chain employs TRBV19 and TRBJ1-5; no definite D call. Germline V lookup: CDR1 LNHDA, CDR2 SQIVND (reference sequence). Trimming pared 10 bases from V and 4 bases from J, leaving 14 bases between. The CDR3 runs 13 residues. This chain's CDR3 is CATWSGINQPQHF. The CDR3 nucleotides are TGTGCCACCTGGTCGGGGATTAATCAGCCCCAGCATTTT.

V and J are TRBV7-2 and TRBJ2-4; TRBD2 agrees at 8 bases. Germline loops: CDR1 SGHTA, CDR2 FQGNSA. The CDR3 extends over 15 amino acids. V dropped 5 bases and J dropped 8; count of bases not matched to a gene: 11. The CDR3 DNA reads TGTGCCAGCAGCCACGGAGGGACTAGAAAGGACATTCAGTACTTC. Protein sequence: CASSHGGTRKDIQYF.

V usage is TRBV7-2 and J usage is TRBJ1-1, with D possibly matching TRBD1 (6 bases). Germline CDR1 SGHTA, CDR2 FQGNSA. CDR3 length: 15 amino acids. V was shortened by 3 bases and J by 4 bases, with 15 bases between the two germline ends. In nucleotides, the CDR3 is TGTGCCAGCAGCTTCGGGGGGCTGGTGCGCACTGAAGCTTTCTTT. This gives the protein CASSFGGLVRTEAFF. The entire variable domain, with the rest obtained from reference TRBV7-2 and TRBJ1-1, is as follows: GAGVSQSPSNKVTEKGKDVELRCDPISGHTALYWYRQSLGQGLEFLIYFQGNSAPDKSGLPSDRFSAERTGGSVSTLTIQRTQQEDSAVYLCASSFGGLVRTEAFFGQGTRLTVV.

V gene TRBV12-3 or TRBV12-4 combines with J gene TRBJ2-1; the D is unclear. Trimming shortened V by 4 bases and J by 5 bases, and 18 bases separated the two germline ends. This CDR3 contains 16 residues. The CDR3 region is CASSSNGRPADNEQFF. The CDR3 bases are TGTGCCAGCAGTTCCAACGGCCGCCCCGCTGACAATGAGCAGTTCTTC.

Only a few counts were recorded for this clonotype. The CDR3 nucleotides are TGTGCCACCAGTGCCCCGGGGACAGAGACCCAGTACTTC. Translated, it gives CATSAPGTETQYF. The chain uses TRBV24-1 and TRBJ2-5; D possibly uses TRBD1 or TRBD2 (5 bases each). Germline CDR1 KGHDR, CDR2 SFDVKD. This CDR3 is built from 13 residues. V was pared by 5 bases and J by 4 bases, with 10 bases between.

The genes are TRBV28 and TRBJ2-7; a possible D gene is TRBD1 (6 bases). Germline values: CDR1 MDHEN, CDR2 SYDVKM. There are 15 residues in the CDR3. Between the trimmed V and J ends, which lost 3 bases and 4 bases, there was a span of 16 bases. CDR3 sequence (DNA): TGTGCCAGCAGTTTTATGGCACAGGGTACTTACGAGCAGTACTTC. Translated: CASSFMAQGTYEQYF.